The table lists the clone carrying this TCR beta chain with many counts. The data derive from a study of T cells in Graves' hyperthyroidism and ophthalmopathy. On the basis of clinical symptoms, serum thyroxine and TRAb, thyroid ultrasound and orbital computed tomography, diagnoses were made. RNA transcripts were the template for amplifying TCR beta CDR3 regions. The HTBI set primed first-round TCR CDR3 RT-PCR. TCRdb re-called the multiplex PCR reads through MiXCR, storing one row per CDR3 protein. The table lists approximately 210,000 distinct CDR3 sequences, more than 15% of them singletons. V was shortened by 5 bases and J by 7 bases, with 8 bases between the two germline ends. CDR3 length: 11 residues. Germline CDR1 is DFQATT and CDR2 is SNEGSKA (reference sequence).

This sequence joins TRBV20-1 and TRBJ1-4, with D unclear. The sequenced material came from blood. The TCR was taken from a man aged 45 to 65 with Graves' hyperthyroidism. The CDR3 DNA reads as TGCAGTGCTGCCTGGGGTGAAAAACTGTTTTTT. It is translated as CSAAWGEKLFF.